Listed here are 26 T cell receptor beta chains from one sample, sequenced in a study of OX40 agonist ivuxolimab in advanced cancers. The library relied on the immunoSEQ multiplex PCR assay. Imported from immuneACCESS, the table was reduced by TCRdb to in-frame sequences with V and J called. These copies leave out some clones; in studies compared against another copy, an unresolved V gene accounts for under half, and the cause of the remainder is not known. Counted in this sample were more than 50,000 clones; roughly 89% of them appeared once. The ten largest clones represent about 27% of the sample. The source was CD4+ or CD8+ T cells sorted from blood, collected in a trial of the OX40 agonist ivuxolimab. Every receptor here comes from an adult with an advanced solid tumor such as melanoma, head and neck, liver or kidney cancer.

This clone appeared once. This sequence joins TRBV7-6 and TRBJ1-2; D unresolved. Trimming left V 0 bases short and J 1 base short, with 6 bases between. Per germline, CDR1 SGHVS and CDR2 FNYEAQ. The CDR3 has 14 amino acids. The CDR3 reads CASSLAGDNYGYTF. DNA for the CDR3: TGTGCCAGCAGCTTAGCGGGAGATAACTATGGCTACACCTTC.

V gene TRBV5-1 combines with J gene TRBJ1-1, with 8 bases that match TRBD1. Germline trimming cut 4 bases from V and 1 base from J; bases unmatched to any gene: 3. There are 14 residues in the CDR3. Germline lookup yields CDR1 SGHRS and CDR2 YFSETQ. CDR3 in amino acids: CASSDGQGNTEAFF. The CDR3, as DNA: TGCGCCAGCAGCGACGGACAGGGGAACACTGAAGCTTTCTTT. The full variable domain, with the rest looked up from reference TRBV5-1 and TRBJ1-1, is KAGVTQTPRYLIKTRGQQVTLSCSPISGHRSVSWYQQTPGQGLQFLFEYFSETQRNKGNFPGRFSGRQFSNSRSEMNVSTLELGDSALYLCASSDGQGNTEAFFGQGTRLTVV.

The chain combines TRBV5-1 with TRBJ2-1, with D perhaps TRBD2 (5 bases). V was pared by 1 base and J by 5 bases, with 10 bases between. The CDR3 loop spans 14 amino acids. Germline-derived CDR1 and CDR2 are SGHRS and YFSETQ. This CDR3 reads CASSLSGRDNEQFF. In DNA form, the CDR3 reads TGCGCCAGCAGCTTGAGTGGGAGAGACAATGAGCAGTTCTTC.

The gene calls are TRBV27 and TRBJ1-2, with TRBD1 matching over 12 bases. V was pared by 2 bases and J by 8 bases, with 6 bases of the junction left unmatched. Per the germline V gene, CDR1 is MNHEY and CDR2 is SMNVEV (reference sequence). The CDR3 contains 15 residues. The CDR3 loop reads CASSLGDRGRSGYTF. CDR3 DNA: TGTGCCAGCAGTTTAGGGGACAGGGGGCGTTCAGGCTACACCTTC.

This clone was recorded only once. The chain recombines TRBV19 with TRBJ2-7; TRBD2 matches at 8 bases. The CDR3 is 15 amino acids. Looked up from germline, CDR1 is LNHDA and CDR2 is SQIVND (reference sequence). V lost 3 bases and J lost 2; bases outside the gene matches: 6. CDR3 nucleotides: TGTGCCAGTAGTATGGCGAGCGGGGGCACCTACGAGCAGTACTTC. It specifies CASSMASGGTYEQYF.

The V call is TRBV7-8, the J call TRBJ2-2, with 12 bases that match TRBD2. V trimming: 4 bases; J trimming: 3 bases; junction bases outside the gene matches: 0. The CDR3 is 15 residues long. The germline V gene has CDR1 SGHVS and CDR2 FQNEAQ. CDR3 bases: TGTGCCAGCAGCTCTAGCGGGGGGGACACCGGGGAGCTGTTTTTT. Amino acid sequence: CASSSSGGDTGELFF. The full variable domain, its missing parts supplied by reference TRBV7-8 and TRBJ2-2, is GAGVSQSPRYKVAKRGQDVALRCDPISGHVSLFWYQQALGQGPEFLTYFQNEAQLDKSGLPSDRFFAERPEGSVSTLKIQRTQQEDSAVYLCASSSSGGDTGELFFGEGSRLTVL.

The chain has TRBV7-7 and TRBJ2-1; D unresolved. The V gene's germline CDR1 is SSHAT and CDR2 FNYEAQ (reference sequence). CDR3 length: 13 amino acids. V lost 0 bases and J lost 5, with 5 bases in between. CDR3 region: CASSLADDNEQFF. The CDR3 DNA reads as TGTGCCAGCAGCTTAGCCGACGACAATGAGCAGTTCTTC.

This chain connects TRBV5-4 to TRBJ1-3, with 7 bases aligning to TRBD1. J was trimmed by 2 bases and V by 4 bases; bases with no gene match: 9. CDR1 is SGHNT, CDR2 YYREEE, per germline (reference sequence). This CDR3 has 16 residues. The CDR3 spells CASSRGDREPGNTIYF. The CDR3, as DNA: TGTGCCAGCAGCCGAGGCGACAGGGAGCCTGGAAACACCATATATTTT.

The rearrangement links TRBV5-6 to TRBJ2-7; 7 nucleotides line up with TRBD1. The CDR3 is made up of 17 amino acids. Germline CDR1 SGHDT, CDR2 YYEEEE. Losses at the gene ends were 4 bases for V and 2 bases for J; bases not matched to a gene: 15. The CDR3 here is CASSGWDSLRDPYEQYF. CDR3 sequence (DNA): TGTGCCAGCAGCGGATGGGACAGTCTGAGGGACCCCTACGAGCAGTACTTC.

The chain has TRBV5-4 and TRBJ2-3; no firm D call. Germline loops: CDR1 SGHNT, CDR2 YYREEE (reference sequence). V was clipped by 4 bases and J by 5 bases, with 11 bases between them. This CDR3 is built from 13 residues. DNA for the CDR3: TGTGCCAGCAGCCCCCCATCGGGAGATACGCAGTATTTT. It yields the protein CASSPPSGDTQYF.

The V gene is TRBV6-6, the J gene TRBJ1-4; the D gene is possibly TRBD1 (6 bases). The CDR3 spans 14 residues. Germline lookup yields CDR1 MNHNY and CDR2 SVGAGI (reference sequence). The germline V and J ends were trimmed by 6 bases and 3 bases, with 11 bases remaining between them. The CDR3 spells CASREAGANEKLFF. The CDR3 DNA reads as TGTGCCAGCAGAGAGGCAGGGGCTAATGAAAAACTGTTTTTT.

This clone was observed once. In DNA, the CDR3 is TGTGCCAGCACCAACCCCAATAATGAAAAACTGTTTTTT. It translates to CASTNPNNEKLFF. The chain couples TRBV6-6 to TRBJ1-4; D unclear. Germline V lookup: CDR1 MNHNY, CDR2 SVGAGI (reference sequence). Trimming stripped 7 bases from V and 4 bases from J, with 10 bases between. The CDR3 spans 13 residues.

The rearrangement joins TRBV12-5 to TRBJ2-1; 9 bases match TRBD2. In germline, CDR1 is LGHNT, CDR2 FRNRAP. Germline trimming cut 2 bases from V and 5 bases from J; bases unmatched to any gene: 7. The CDR3 totals 16 residues. CDR3 DNA: TGTGCTAGTGGTTTGTCGCTAGCGGGATCCCACAATGAGCAGTTCTTC. It translates to CASGLSLAGSHNEQFF.

The gene calls are TRBV4-1 and TRBJ2-1; D may be TRBD2 (5 bases). V dropped 3 bases and J dropped 4 bases, with 16 bases sitting between them. This CDR3 region has 16 residues. Germline V CDR1 and CDR2: MGHRA, YSYEKL. CDR3 sequence: CASSQNPGWGYNEQFF. The CDR3 DNA reads TGCGCCAGCAGCCAGAATCCGGGGTGGGGTTACAATGAGCAGTTCTTC.

V gene TRBV7-2 combines with J gene TRBJ2-5, with TRBD2 matching over 9 bases. The V and J ends lost 6 bases and 5 bases, in that order; junction bases with no gene match: 4. CDR1 is SGHTA and CDR2 is FQGNSA in the germline V gene. This CDR3 is built from 13 residues. CDR3 residues: CASRGLAVETQYF. CDR3 DNA: TGTGCCAGCAGGGGACTAGCTGTGGAGACCCAGTACTTC.

This chain links TRBV6-5 with TRBJ2-7; D is tentatively TRBD1 or TRBD2 (6 bases each). Germline CDR1 is MNHEY and CDR2 is SVGAGI. Trimming took 6 bases from V and 6 from J, leaving 15 bases between them. This CDR3 region has 13 residues. Here the CDR3 DNA reads TGTGCCAGCAGGAGGGGGGTCAGTACCGAGCAGTACTTC. Translating it yields CASRRGVSTEQYF.

The chain employs TRBV10-3 and TRBJ1-2; TRBD1 matches at 8 bases. V gave up 0 bases and J gave up 4 bases; unmatched junction bases: 7. This CDR3 has 16 amino acids. Germline CDR1 reads ENHRY; CDR2 reads SYGVKD. CDR3 nucleotides: TGTGCCATCAGTGAGTCGACCCTAGGGACAGGCTATGGCTACACCTTC. Translated, it gives CAISESTLGTGYGYTF.

The chain recombines TRBV5-1 with TRBJ1-5; TRBD1 matches at 7 bases. This CDR3 comprises 16 residues. V gave up 4 bases and J gave up 0 bases; unmatched junction bases: 7. The germline CDR1 and CDR2 sequences are SGHRS and YFSETQ. CDR3 in amino acids: CASSEGTAYSNQPQHF. CDR3 coding DNA: TGCGCCAGCAGCGAGGGGACAGCTTATAGCAATCAGCCCCAGCATTTT.

V and J are TRBV27 and TRBJ2-4; 8 bases fit TRBD1. From germline, CDR1 is MNHEY and CDR2 SMNVEV (reference sequence). This CDR3 has 17 residues. V dropped 5 bases and J dropped 2; count of bases not matched to a gene: 11. The CDR3 spells CASSPSPGQVSKNIQYF. The CDR3, as DNA: TGTGCCAGCAGTCCCTCTCCGGGACAGGTTTCCAAAAACATTCAGTACTTC.

This sequence joins TRBV7-9 and TRBJ1-1; a weak D match, TRBD1 (6 bases). The CDR3 consists of 15 residues. Trimming took 7 bases from V and 0 from J, leaving 15 bases between them. Germline CDR1 SEHNR, CDR2 FQNEAQ (reference sequence). CDR3 in amino acids: CASKRQVQMNTEAFF. CDR3 coding DNA: TGTGCCAGCAAGAGACAGGTCCAGATGAACACTGAAGCTTTCTTT.

This chain uses TRBV9 with TRBJ2-2; possibly TRBD1 for D (6 bases). Germline V gives CDR1 SGDLS, CDR2 YYNGEE. V was clipped by 4 bases and J by 3 bases, with 16 bases between them. This CDR3 comprises 16 residues. Written as DNA, the CDR3 is TGTGCCAGCAGCTCTCGGGCTTCAGGGGACACCGGGGAGCTGTTTTTT. Protein: CASSSRASGDTGELFF.

CDR3 region: CASSFRESYEQYF. The DNA for the CDR3 is TGTGCCAGCAGCTTCCGAGAATCCTACGAGCAGTACTTC. V and J are TRBV5-5 and TRBJ2-7, with D unresolved. Germline CDR1 and CDR2: SGHKS and YYEKEE (reference sequence). The CDR3 loop spans 13 amino acids. V gave up 2 bases and J gave up 1 base, with 7 bases separating them.

The chain combines TRBV12-5 with TRBJ2-2; D unresolved. V lost 0 bases and J lost 0, with 8 bases in between. Per germline, CDR1 LGHNT and CDR2 FRNRAP. The CDR3 is 16 residues long. CDR3 sequence (DNA): TGTGCTAGTGGTTTGGTTGGCGGAACGAACACCGGGGAGCTGTTTTTT. Translated: CASGLVGGTNTGELFF.

The chain links TRBV28 to TRBJ2-6; D is tentatively TRBD1 or TRBD2 (5 bases each). Germline CDR1 is MDHEN and CDR2 is SYDVKM. Trimming pared 6 bases from V and 0 bases from J, leaving 15 bases between. The CDR3 runs to 17 residues. CDR3 region: CASSIPGRRSGANVLTF. The CDR3 DNA reads as TGTGCCAGCAGCATTCCGGGACGCCGCTCTGGGGCCAACGTCCTGACTTTC.

The V call is TRBV2, the J call TRBJ2-3, with 7 bases lining up with TRBD2. CDR1 is SNHLY and CDR2 is FYNNEI in the germline V gene. The trim removed 6 bases at V and 4 bases at J, leaving 10 bases unmatched. The CDR3 is 15 amino acids. The CDR3 nucleotides are TGTGCCAGCAGGGGGATATTAGCGGGCCCAGATACGCAGTATTTT. Encoded protein: CASRGILAGPDTQYF.

This chain links TRBV4-2 with TRBJ2-1; no definite D call. Between the trimmed V and J ends, which lost 4 bases and 7 bases, there was a span of 8 bases. Germline V lookup: CDR1 LGHNA, CDR2 YNFKEQ. This CDR3 has 12 amino acids. The CDR3 loop is CASSPGPNEQFF. The DNA of the CDR3 is TGTGCCAGCAGCCCCGGTCCGAATGAGCAGTTCTTC.